This T cell receptor beta chain was observed in a study of T cell changes during pregnancy in multiple sclerosis (dated by TCRdb to between 2018 and 2021). General notes on the study: Changes in the T cell repertoire over the course of pregnancy were examined in this study in women with multiple sclerosis.

V is cut back by 8 bases and J by 5 bases, with 13 bases in the junction unmatched. CDR3 length: 16 amino acids, cysteine to phenylalanine. The kept DNA is CDR3 alone, 48 bases in frame from the first base. Based on the germline V gene, the CDR1 and CDR2 sequences are MDHEN and SYDVKM. Remarks on this clone: This clone's antigen is unknown. No base qualities exist here, and no much larger clone lies one base off it.

Receptor libraries were prepared by the immunoSEQ multiplex PCR assay. This is the immuneACCESS table as TCRdb keeps it, with only in-frame sequences that have V and J called. A part of the clones is gone; compared with another copy, unresolved V genes explain less than half, and the rest is unexplained. A total of tens of thousands of clones appear in this sample, more than 85% of them only once. The biggest ten clones account for approximately 2% of the sample. Specimen: peripheral blood, collected in the third trimester of pregnancy. The sequence links TRBV28 to TRBJ2-7; 12 nucleotides in the junction match TRBD2. The TCR sequence derives from a female donor with multiple sclerosis, enrolled in a pregnancy study. The DNA reads TGTGCCAGCCAGGGTTTTCTAGCGGGAGGGCCCAACGAGCAGTACTTC. This is translated as CASQGFLAGGPNEQYF.